This T cell receptor (beta chain) was retrieved from a study of cytomegalovirus exposure and HLA in healthy donors. In the study overall: Inside one of the first data releases sat around 80 million unique TCRs taken from HLA-typed donors.

Broader study findings: It was reported in a later analysis that an Asian-associated ancestry cluster showed fewer N-insertions than the roughly 660-donor mean.

The CDR3 loop spans 13 amino acids. Germline loops: CDR1 SGHDT, CDR2 YYEEEE. The V gene lost 1 base and the J gene lost 3 bases, with 7 bases spanning the gap. Primers included in the PCR were 60 Vbeta and 13 Jbeta primers. Repertoires were generated with immunoSEQ multiplex PCR, while TCRdb's copy carries only in-frame clones and drops some. The profile shows some 160,000 clones, around 80% of them singletons. The table lists this clone with a few counts. Its antigen is not known. The clonotype was recovered from a woman aged 45 to 65 in good health and CMV-seronegative. The chain employs TRBV5-6 and TRBJ1-1; no reliable D call. Input material: PBMCs. In DNA, the CDR3 is TGTGCCAGCAGCTTGCCGGGTGACACTGAAGCTTTCTTT. Its translation: CASSLPGDTEAFF. The whole variable domain, remainder taken from reference TRBV5-6 and TRBJ1-1, is DAGVTQSPTHLIKTRGQQVTLRCSPKSGHDTVSWYQQALGQGPQFIFQYYEEEERQRGNFPDRFSGHQFPNYSSELNVNALLLGDSALYLCASSLPGDTEAFFGQGTRLTVV.